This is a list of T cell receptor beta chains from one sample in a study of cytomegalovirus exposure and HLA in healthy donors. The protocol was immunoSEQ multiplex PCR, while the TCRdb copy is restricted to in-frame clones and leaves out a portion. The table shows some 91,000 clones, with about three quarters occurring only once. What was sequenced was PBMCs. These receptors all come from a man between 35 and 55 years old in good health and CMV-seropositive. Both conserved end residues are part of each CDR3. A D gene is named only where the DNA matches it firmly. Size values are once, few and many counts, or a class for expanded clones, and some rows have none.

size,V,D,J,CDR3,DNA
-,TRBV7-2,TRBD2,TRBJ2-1,CASSPSSGANNEQFF,TGTGCCAGCAGCCCTTCTAGCGGGGCGAACAATGAGCAGTTCTTC
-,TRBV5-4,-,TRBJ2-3,CASSFGGSRTDTQYF,TGTGCCAGCAGCTTTGGGGGCTCCCGCACAGATACGCAGTATTTT
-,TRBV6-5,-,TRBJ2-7,CASSYQAAGAYEQYF,TGTGCCAGCAGTTACCAGGCAGCCGGGGCCTACGAGCAGTACTTC
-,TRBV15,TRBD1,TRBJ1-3,CATGTASSGNTIYF,TGTGCCACTGGGACAGCGAGCTCTGGAAACACCATATATTTT
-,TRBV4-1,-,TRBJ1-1,CASSQGQAFHAEAFF,TGCGCCAGCAGCCAAGGACAGGCCTTTCACGCTGAAGCTTTCTTT
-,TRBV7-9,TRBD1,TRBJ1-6,CSSSLADREAYYNSPLHF,TGTTCCAGCAGCTTAGCGGACAGGGAGGCCTATTATAATTCACCCCTCCACTTT
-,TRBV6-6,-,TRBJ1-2,CASSYPGANYGYTF,TGTGCCAGCAGTTACCCTGGGGCGAACTATGGCTACACCTTC
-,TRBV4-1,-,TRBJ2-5,CASSSGTPRSAQYF,TGCGCCAGCAGCTCAGGGACACCCCGATCGGCCCAGTACTTC
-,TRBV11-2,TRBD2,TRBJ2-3,CASSLWGRGGSTDTQYF,TGTGCCAGCAGCTTATGGGGGCGGGGGGGGAGCACAGATACGCAGTATTTT
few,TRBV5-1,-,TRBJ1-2,CASSLGQIYGYTF,TGCGCCAGCAGCTTGGGACAGATCTATGGCTACACCTTC
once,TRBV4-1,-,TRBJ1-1,CASSQPLKTGNTEAFF,TGCGCCAGCAGCCAACCACTTAAAACAGGGAACACTGAAGCTTTCTTT
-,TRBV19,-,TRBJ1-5,CASSILGLGNQPQHF,TGTGCCAGTAGTATTCTGGGACTGGGCAATCAGCCCCAGCATTTT
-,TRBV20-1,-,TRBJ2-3,CSAAGADTQYF,TGCAGTGCCGCCGGGGCAGATACGCAGTATTTT
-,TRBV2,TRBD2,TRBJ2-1,CALTITGGPREQFF,TGTGCCCTAACCATTACGGGAGGGCCCCGAGAGCAGTTCTTC
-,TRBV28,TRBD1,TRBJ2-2,CASSPRPGQGTGELFF,TGTGCCAGCAGTCCACGCCCGGGACAGGGAACCGGGGAGCTGTTTTTT
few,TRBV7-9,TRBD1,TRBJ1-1,CASTPRQGTEAFF,TGTGCCAGCACCCCAAGACAGGGCACTGAAGCTTTCTTT
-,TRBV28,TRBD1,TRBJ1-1,CASSSGTGGFMNTEAFF,TGTGCCAGCAGTTCGGGTACAGGGGGCTTTATGAACACTGAAGCTTTCTTT